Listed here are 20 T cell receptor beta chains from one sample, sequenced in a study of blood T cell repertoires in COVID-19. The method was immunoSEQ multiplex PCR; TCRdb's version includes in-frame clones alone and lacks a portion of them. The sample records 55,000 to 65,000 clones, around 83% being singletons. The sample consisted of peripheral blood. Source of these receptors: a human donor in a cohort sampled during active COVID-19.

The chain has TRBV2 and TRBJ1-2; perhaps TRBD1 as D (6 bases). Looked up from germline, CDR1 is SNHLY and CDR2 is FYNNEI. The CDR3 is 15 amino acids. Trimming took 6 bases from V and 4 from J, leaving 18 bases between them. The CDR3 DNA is TGTGCCAGCAGATCAGATAACAGGGTATCCTATGGCTACACCTTC. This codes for CASRSDNRVSYGYTF.

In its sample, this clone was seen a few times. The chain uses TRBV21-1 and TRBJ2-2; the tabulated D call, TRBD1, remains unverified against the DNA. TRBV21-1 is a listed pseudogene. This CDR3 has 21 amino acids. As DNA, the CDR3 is TGTGCCAGCAGCAAAGACGTCTCCGAGGCAGGGATCCGCGCGAACACCGGGGAGCTGTTTTTT. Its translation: CASSKDVSEAGIRANTGELFF.

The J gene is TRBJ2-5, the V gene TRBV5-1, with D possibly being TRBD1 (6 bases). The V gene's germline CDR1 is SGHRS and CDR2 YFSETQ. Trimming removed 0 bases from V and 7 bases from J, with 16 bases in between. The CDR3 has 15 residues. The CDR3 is CASSLEAGAKGTQYF. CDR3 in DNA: TGCGCCAGCAGCTTGGAGGCAGGGGCGAAAGGGACCCAGTACTTC.

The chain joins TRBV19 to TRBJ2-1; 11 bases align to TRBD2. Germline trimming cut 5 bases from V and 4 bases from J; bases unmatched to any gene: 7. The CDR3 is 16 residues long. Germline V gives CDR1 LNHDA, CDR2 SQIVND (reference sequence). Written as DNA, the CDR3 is TGTGCCAGTAGTTCCCGAACTAGCGGGGGTTACAATGAGCAGTTCTTC. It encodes CASSSRTSGGYNEQFF. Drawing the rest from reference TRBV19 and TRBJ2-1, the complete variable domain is DGGITQSPKYLFRKEGQNVTLSCEQNLNHDAMYWYRQDPGQGLRLIYYSQIVNDFQKGDIAEGYSVSREKKESFPLTVTSAQKNPTAFYLCASSSRTSGGYNEQFFGPGTRLTVL.

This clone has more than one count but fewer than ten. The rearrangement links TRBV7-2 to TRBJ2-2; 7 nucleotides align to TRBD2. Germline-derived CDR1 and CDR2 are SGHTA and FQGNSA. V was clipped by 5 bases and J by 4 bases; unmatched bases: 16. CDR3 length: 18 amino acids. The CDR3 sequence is CASSRRVSSGVITGELFF. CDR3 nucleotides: TGTGCCAGCAGCCGCCGGGTGTCGAGCGGGGTAATCACCGGGGAGCTGTTTTTT.

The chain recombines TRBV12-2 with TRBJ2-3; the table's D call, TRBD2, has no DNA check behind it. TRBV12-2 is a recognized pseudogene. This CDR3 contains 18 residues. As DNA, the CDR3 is TGTGCAAGTCGCCCGAAAAAGGGGCGGGGGGGCCCAACAGATACGCAGTATTTT. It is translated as CASRPKKGRGGPTDTQYF.

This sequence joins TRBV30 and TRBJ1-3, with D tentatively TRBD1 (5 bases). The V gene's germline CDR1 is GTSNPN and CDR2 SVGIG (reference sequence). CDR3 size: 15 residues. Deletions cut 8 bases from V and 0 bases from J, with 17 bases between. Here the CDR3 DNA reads TGTGCCACCCGAGCCCCCGGGGGCTCTGGAAACACCATATATTTT. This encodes CATRAPGGSGNTIYF.

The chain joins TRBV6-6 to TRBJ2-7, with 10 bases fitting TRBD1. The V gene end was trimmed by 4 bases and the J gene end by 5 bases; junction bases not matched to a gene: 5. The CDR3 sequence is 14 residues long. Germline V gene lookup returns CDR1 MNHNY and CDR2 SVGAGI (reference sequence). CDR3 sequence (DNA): TGTGCCAGCAGTTTACGCGGGACAGGGGACGAGCAGTACTTC. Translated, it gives CASSLRGTGDEQYF.

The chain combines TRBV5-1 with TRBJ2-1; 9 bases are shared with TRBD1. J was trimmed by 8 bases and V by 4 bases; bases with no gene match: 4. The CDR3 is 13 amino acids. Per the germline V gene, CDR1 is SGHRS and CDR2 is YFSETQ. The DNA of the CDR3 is TGCGCCAGCAGCCCGGGACAGGGATATGAGCAGTTCTTC. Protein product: CASSPGQGYEQFF.

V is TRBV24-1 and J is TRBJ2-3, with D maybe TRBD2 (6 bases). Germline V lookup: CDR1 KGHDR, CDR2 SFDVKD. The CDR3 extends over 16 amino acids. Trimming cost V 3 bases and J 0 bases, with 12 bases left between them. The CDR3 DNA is TGTGCCACCAGTGATACGGGACTTTCTAGCACAGATACGCAGTATTTT. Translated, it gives CATSDTGLSSTDTQYF.

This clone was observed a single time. The CDR3 DNA follows: TGTGCCAGCAGTGAATACGGTTACGAGCAGTACTTC. Protein product: CASSEYGYEQYF. The chain combines TRBV6-1 with TRBJ2-7; D gene uncertain. Trimming removed 2 bases at V and 4 bases at J, with 6 bases between. From germline, CDR1 is MNHNS and CDR2 SASEGT. The CDR3 is 12 amino acids.

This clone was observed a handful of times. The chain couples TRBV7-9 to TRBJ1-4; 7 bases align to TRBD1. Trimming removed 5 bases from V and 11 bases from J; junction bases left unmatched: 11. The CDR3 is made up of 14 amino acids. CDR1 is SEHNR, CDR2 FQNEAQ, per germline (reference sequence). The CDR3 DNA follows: TGTGCCAGCAGCCAGACAGGGATCGTCGGTAAACTGTTTTTT. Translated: CASSQTGIVGKLFF.

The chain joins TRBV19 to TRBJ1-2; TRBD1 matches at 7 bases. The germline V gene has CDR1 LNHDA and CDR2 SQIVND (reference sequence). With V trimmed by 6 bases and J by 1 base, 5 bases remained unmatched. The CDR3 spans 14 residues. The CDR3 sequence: CASRKGGSNYGYTF. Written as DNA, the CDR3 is TGTGCCAGTAGAAAAGGGGGCAGTAACTATGGCTACACCTTC.

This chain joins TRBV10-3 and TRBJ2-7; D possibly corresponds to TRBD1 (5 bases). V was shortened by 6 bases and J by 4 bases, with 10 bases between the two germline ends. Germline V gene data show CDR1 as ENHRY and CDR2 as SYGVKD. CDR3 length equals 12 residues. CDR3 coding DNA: TGTGCCATCAGGGCGACAGAATACGAGCAGTACTTC. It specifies CAIRATEYEQYF.

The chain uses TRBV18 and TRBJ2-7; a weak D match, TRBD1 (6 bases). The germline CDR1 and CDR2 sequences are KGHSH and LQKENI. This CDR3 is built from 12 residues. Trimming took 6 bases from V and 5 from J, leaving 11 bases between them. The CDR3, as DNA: TGTGCCAGCTCTACCAGGGGCGACGAGCAGTACTTC. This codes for CASSTRGDEQYF. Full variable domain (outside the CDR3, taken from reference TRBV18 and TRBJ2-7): NAGVMQNPRHLVRRRGQEARLRCSPMKGHSHVYWYRQLPEEGLKFMVYLQKENIIDESGMPKERFSAEFPKEGPSILRIQQVVRGDSAAYFCASSTRGDEQYFGPGTRLTVT.

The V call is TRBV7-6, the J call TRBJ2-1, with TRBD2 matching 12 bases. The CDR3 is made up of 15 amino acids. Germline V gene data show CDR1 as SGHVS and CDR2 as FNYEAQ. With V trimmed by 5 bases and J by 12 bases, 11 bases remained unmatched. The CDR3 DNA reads TGTGCCAGCAGCCCCATGACTAGCGGGGGTCTTCGGCAGTTCTTC. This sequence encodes CASSPMTSGGLRQFF.

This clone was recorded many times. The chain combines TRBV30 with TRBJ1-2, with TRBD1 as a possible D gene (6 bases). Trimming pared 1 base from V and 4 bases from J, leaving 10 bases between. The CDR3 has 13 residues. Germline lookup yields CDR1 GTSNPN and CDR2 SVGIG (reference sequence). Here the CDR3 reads CAWSATGFYGYTF. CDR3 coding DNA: TGTGCCTGGAGTGCCACAGGGTTCTATGGCTACACCTTC.

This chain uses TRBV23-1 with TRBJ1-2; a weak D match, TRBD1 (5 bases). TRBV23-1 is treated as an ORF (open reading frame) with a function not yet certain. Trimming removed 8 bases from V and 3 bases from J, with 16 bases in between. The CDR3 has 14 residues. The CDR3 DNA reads TGCGCCAGCGCACCCGGGGGTTTCGACTATGGCTACACCTTC. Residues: CASAPGGFDYGYTF.

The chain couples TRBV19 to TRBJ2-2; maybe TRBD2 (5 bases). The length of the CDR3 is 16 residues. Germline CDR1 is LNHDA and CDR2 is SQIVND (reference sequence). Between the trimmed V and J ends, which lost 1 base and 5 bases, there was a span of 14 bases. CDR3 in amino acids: CASSIGLRARTGELFF. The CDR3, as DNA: TGTGCCAGTAGTATAGGACTGAGGGCTAGAACCGGGGAGCTGTTTTTT.

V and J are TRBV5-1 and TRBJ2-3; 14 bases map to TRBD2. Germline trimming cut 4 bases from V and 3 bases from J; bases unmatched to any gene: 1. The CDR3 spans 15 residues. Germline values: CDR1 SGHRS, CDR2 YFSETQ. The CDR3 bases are TGCGCCAGCAGCAGGACTAGCGGGGGGACAGATACGCAGTATTTT. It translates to CASSRTSGGTDTQYF.